The next 2 T cell receptor beta chains were all read from a single sample in a study of CD8 T cells in ankylosing spondylitis. Study-wide findings and caveats: It appeared that ankylosing spondylitis blood was characterized by a TCR beta motif of eight highly homologous variants.

Antigens for these TCRs are unknown. TCRdb re-analysed the 5' RACE reads in MiXCR, keeping a single row per CDR3 protein. The sample lists hundreds of thousands of distinct CDR3 sequences; around 16% were seen once. The sample comprised blood, either unsorted or a sorted T cell fraction (not recorded which). The receptor set was obtained from a male donor with ankylosing spondylitis.

Ten or more counts support this clonotype. The V call is TRBV29-1, the J call TRBJ2-3; TRBD2 aligns across 12 bases. There are 15 residues in the CDR3. Germline CDR1 and CDR2: SQVTM and ANQGSEA. V shed 3 bases and J 8 bases; nucleotides not matched to a gene: 9. The chain's CDR3 is CSVESLAGGPSTQYF. The DNA for the CDR3 is TGCAGCGTTGAGAGCCTAGCGGGAGGGCCAAGTACGCAGTATTTT.

V usage is TRBV12-3 or TRBV12-4 and J usage is TRBJ2-1; a weak D match, TRBD2 (6 bases). V lost 2 bases and J 14 bases, leaving 16 bases between the germline ends. This CDR3 has 13 amino acids. The CDR3 DNA follows: TGTGCCAGCAGTTTATTCCCCGGGACTGGGGAGTTCTTC. Protein sequence: CASSLFPGTGEFF.